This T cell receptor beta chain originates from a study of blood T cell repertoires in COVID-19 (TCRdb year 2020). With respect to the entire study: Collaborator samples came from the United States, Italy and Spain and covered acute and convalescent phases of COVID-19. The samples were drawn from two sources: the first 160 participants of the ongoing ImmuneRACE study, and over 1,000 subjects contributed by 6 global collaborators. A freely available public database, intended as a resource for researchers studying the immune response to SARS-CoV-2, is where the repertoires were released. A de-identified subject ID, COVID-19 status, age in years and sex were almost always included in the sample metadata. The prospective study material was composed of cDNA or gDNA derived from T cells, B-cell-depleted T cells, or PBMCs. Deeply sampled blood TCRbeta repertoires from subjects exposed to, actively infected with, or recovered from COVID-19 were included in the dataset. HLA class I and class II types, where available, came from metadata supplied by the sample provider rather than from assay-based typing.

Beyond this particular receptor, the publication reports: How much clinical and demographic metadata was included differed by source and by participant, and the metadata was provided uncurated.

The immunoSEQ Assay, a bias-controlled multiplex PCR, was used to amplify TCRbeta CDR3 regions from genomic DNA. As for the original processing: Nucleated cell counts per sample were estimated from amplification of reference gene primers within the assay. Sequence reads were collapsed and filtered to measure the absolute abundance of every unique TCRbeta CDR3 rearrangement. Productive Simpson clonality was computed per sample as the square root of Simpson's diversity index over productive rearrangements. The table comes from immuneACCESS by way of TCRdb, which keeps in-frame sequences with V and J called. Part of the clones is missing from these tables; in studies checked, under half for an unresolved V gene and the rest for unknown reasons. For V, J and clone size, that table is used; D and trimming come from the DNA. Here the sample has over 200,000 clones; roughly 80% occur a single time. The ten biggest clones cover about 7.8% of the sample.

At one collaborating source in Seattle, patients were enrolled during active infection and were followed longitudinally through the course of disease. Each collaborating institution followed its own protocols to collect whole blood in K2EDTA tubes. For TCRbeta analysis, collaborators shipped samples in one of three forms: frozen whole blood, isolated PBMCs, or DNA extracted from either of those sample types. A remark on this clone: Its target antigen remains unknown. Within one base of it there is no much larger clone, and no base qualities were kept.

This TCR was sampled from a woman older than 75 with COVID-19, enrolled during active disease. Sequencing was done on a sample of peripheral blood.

The nucleotides are TGTGCCAGCAGTTTAGGAAGCGGGATGAGGAATGAGCAGTTCTTC. It specifies CASSLGSGMRNEQFF. The rearrangement combines TRBV28 with TRBJ2-1; 7 bases in the middle match TRBD2. At the junction V is shortened by 2 bases and J by 7 bases; bases outside the gene matches: 8. The germline V gene specifies MDHEN as CDR1 and SYDVKM as CDR2. CDR3 length: 15 amino acids, cysteine to phenylalanine. Only the CDR3 part of the read is kept: 45 bases, read in frame from the first base.